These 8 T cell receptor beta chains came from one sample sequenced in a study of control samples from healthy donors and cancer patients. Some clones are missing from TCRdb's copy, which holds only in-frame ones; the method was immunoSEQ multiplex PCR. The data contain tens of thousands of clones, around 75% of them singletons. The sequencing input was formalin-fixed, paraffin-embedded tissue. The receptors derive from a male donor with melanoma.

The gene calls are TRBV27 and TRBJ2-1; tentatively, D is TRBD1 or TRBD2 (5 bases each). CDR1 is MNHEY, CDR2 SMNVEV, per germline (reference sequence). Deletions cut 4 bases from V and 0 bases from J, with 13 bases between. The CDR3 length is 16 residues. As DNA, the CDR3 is TGTGCCAGCAGTTCATGGGACCCTAGCTCCTACAATGAGCAGTTCTTC. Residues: CASSSWDPSSYNEQFF.

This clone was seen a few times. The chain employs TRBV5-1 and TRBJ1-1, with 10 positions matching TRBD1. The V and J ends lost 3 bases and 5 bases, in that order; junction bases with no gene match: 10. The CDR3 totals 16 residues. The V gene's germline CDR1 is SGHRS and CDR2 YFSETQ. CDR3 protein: CASSSREGQGSTEAFF. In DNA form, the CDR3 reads TGCGCCAGCAGCTCCCGTGAGGGACAGGGGTCAACTGAAGCTTTCTTT.

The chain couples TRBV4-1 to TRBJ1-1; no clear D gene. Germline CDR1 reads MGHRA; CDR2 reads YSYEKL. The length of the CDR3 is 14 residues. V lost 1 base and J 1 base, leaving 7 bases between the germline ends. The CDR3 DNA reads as TGCGCCAGCAGCCAAGCAGATAAGAACACTGAAGCTTTCTTT. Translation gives CASSQADKNTEAFF.

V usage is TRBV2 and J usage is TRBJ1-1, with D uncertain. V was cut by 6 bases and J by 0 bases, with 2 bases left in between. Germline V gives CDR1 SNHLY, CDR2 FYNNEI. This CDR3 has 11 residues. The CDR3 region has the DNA TGTGCCAGCAGGCTGAACACTGAAGCTTTCTTT. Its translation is CASRLNTEAFF.

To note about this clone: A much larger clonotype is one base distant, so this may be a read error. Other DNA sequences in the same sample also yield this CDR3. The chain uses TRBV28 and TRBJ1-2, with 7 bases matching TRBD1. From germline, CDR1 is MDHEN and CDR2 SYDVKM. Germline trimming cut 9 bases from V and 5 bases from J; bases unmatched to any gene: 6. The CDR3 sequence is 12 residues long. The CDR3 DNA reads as TGTGCCAGTAAGGGGGCAGAATATGGCTACACCTTC. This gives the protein CASKGAEYGYTF.

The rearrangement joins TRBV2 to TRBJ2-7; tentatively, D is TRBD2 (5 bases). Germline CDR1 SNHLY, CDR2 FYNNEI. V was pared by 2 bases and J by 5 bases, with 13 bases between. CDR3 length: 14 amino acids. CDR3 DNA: TGTGCCAGCAGTGAACCGGGGAGAAGAGACGAGCAGTACTTC. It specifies CASSEPGRRDEQYF.

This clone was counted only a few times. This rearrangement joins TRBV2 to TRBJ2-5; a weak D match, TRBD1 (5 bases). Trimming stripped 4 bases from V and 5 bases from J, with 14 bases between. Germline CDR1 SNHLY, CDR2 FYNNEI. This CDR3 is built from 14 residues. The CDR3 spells CASSGQGSGETQYF. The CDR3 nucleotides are TGTGCCAGCAGTGGGCAGGGCTCCGGGGAGACCCAGTACTTC.

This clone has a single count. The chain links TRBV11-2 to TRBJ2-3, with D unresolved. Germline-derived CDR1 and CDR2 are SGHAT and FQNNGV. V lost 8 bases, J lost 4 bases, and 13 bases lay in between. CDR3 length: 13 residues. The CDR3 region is CASEKGYADTQYF. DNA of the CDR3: TGTGCCAGCGAGAAGGGATATGCAGATACGCAGTATTTT.